This entry lists 3 T cell receptor beta chains sequenced from one sample in a study of CD8 T cells in ankylosing spondylitis. Study findings and constraints: A motif in TCR beta, a set of under 10 highly homologous variants, appeared characteristic of ankylosing spondylitis blood.

No antigens are known for them. Using its own MiXCR run on the 5' RACE reads, TCRdb lists one record per CDR3 protein. This table has around 450,000 distinct CDR3 sequences, about 24% appearing once. Material: blood, either unsorted or a sorted T cell fraction (not recorded which). Receptor source: a male donor with ankylosing spondylitis.

This clonotype was observed a few times. This chain connects TRBV20-1 to TRBJ1-5, with 7 bases lining up with TRBD1. The length of the CDR3 is 14 residues. CDR1 and CDR2 (germline): DFQATT, SNEGSKA (reference sequence). The junction had 5 bases not matched to a gene; V was cut back by 6 bases and J by 0 bases. The CDR3 here is CSADRVYSNQPQHF. CDR3 nucleotide sequence: TGCAGTGCCGACAGGGTTTATAGCAATCAGCCCCAGCATTTT.

This clonotype was counted a few times. The chain has TRBV20-1 and TRBJ2-7; D is perhaps TRBD2 (6 bases). CDR3 length equals 14 residues. Germline CDR1 and CDR2: DFQATT and SNEGSKA (reference sequence). Trimming left V 3 bases short and J 3 bases short, with 15 bases between. In DNA form, the CDR3 reads TGCAGTGCTAGCACCGGGCAGGGAGGCTACGAGCAGTACTTC. Translated: CSASTGQGGYEQYF.

This clonotype was observed a handful of times. This chain's CDR3 is CSAHTGRSGQPQHF. Here the CDR3 DNA reads TGCAGTGCTCACACCGGACGATCGGGTCAGCCCCAGCATTTT. J is TRBJ1-5 and V is TRBV20-1, with D uncertain. The V end lost 5 bases, the J end lost 6 bases, and 17 bases lay between the germline ends. The CDR3 length is 14 residues. Germline V lookup: CDR1 DFQATT, CDR2 SNEGSKA (reference sequence).